This T cell receptor beta chain emerged from a study of blood T cell repertoires in COVID-19. Study summary: Acute and convalescent COVID-19 samples came from the United States, Italy and Spain. PBMCs, B-cell-depleted T cells, or T cells provided the cDNA or gDNA that made up the material.

In the study's own analysis: Estimates of nucleated cell counts were drawn from the amplification of reference gene primers. Clones were read by immunoSEQ multiplex PCR, and TCRdb kept only the in-frame ones, dropping some. From that table come the V and J calls and clone size; the DNA was used to work out D and trimming. Of approximately 250,000 clones listed, around four fifths are singletons. The CDR3 contains 12 residues. The V gene's germline CDR1 is LGHDT and CDR2 YNNKEL (reference sequence). The trim removed 4 bases at V and 7 bases at J, leaving 2 bases unmatched. The TCR was taken from a man in his sixties with acute or convalescent COVID-19. The source material was peripheral blood. The V and J genes are TRBV3-1 (or the pseudogene TRBV3-2) and TRBJ1-1; 8 nucleotides align to TRBD1. The CDR3 protein is CASSRTGSEAFF. CDR3 sequence (DNA): TGTGCCAGCAGCCGGACAGGGAGTGAAGCTTTCTTT.